Each of the 20 T cell receptor beta chains below was sequenced from the same sample in a study of blood T cell repertoires in COVID-19. Profiling relied on immunoSEQ multiplex PCR, and the TCRdb table lists in-frame clones only, not all of them. Here the sample spans around 390,000 clones, around 87% being singletons. Source material: PBMCs or T cells enriched from blood (not recorded which). These receptors came from a woman in her fifties or sixties who had recovered from COVID-19.

The gene calls are TRBV15 and TRBJ2-7, with D unclear. The ends were cut back, 0 bases at V and 5 bases at J, with 5 bases in the middle. The CDR3 totals 12 residues. Germline lookup yields CDR1 LNHNV and CDR2 YYDKDF (reference sequence). The DNA of the CDR3 is TGTGCCACCAGCAGAGACGTAAACGAGCAGTACTTC. The encoded protein is CATSRDVNEQYF.

The chain combines TRBV2 with TRBJ2-7, with TRBD2 matching 10 bases. The CDR3 has 15 amino acids. The germline V gene encodes CDR1 SNHLY and CDR2 FYNNEI. V shed 7 bases, J shed 4 bases, and the junction held 10 bases outside the gene matches. CDR3: CASTLIAGGLYEQYF. In DNA, the CDR3 is TGTGCCAGCACCCTCATAGCGGGGGGCCTATACGAGCAGTACTTC.

This clone was seen a single time. The genes are TRBV7-9 and TRBJ1-4; 7 bases are a match to TRBD1. CDR3 size: 15 residues. Germline CDR1 reads SEHNR; CDR2 reads FQNEAQ (reference sequence). J lost 5 bases, V lost 6 bases, and 9 bases had no gene match. The CDR3 region is CASSPGEGANEKLFF. CDR3 DNA sequence: TGTGCCAGCAGTCCAGGAGAGGGGGCAAATGAAAAACTGTTTTTT. Full variable domain (outside the CDR3, taken from reference TRBV7-9 and TRBJ1-4): DTGVSQNPRHKITKRGQNVTFRCDPISEHNRLYWYRQTLGQGPEFLTYFQNEAQLEKSRLLSDRFSAERPKGSFSTLEIQRTEQGDSAMYLCASSPGEGANEKLFFGSGTQLSVL.

The rearrangement uses TRBV27 and TRBJ1-2, with 7 bases lining up with TRBD1. The CDR3 contains 13 residues. Looked up from germline, CDR1 is MNHEY and CDR2 is SMNVEV (reference sequence). Germline trimming cut 2 bases from V and 3 bases from J; bases unmatched to any gene: 0. CDR3 amino acids: CASSLDRDYGYTF. In nucleotides, the CDR3 is TGTGCCAGCAGTTTAGACAGGGACTATGGCTACACCTTC.

V is TRBV10-3 and J is TRBJ2-1; 7 nucleotides align to TRBD1. CDR1 ENHRY and CDR2 SYGVKD come from the germline V gene. This CDR3 is built from 14 residues. The ends lost 7 bases at V and 6 bases at J; junction bases unmatched: 9. CDR3 coding DNA: TGTGCCATCAAAGGACAGGATAACTTCAATGAGCAGTTCTTC. Protein product: CAIKGQDNFNEQFF.

Regarding this clone: The sample holds other DNA sequences that translate to the same CDR3. J is TRBJ1-1 and V is TRBV7-2, with TRBD1 identical over 9 bases. Germline V gene lookup returns CDR1 SGHTA and CDR2 FQGNSA. CDR3 length equals 14 residues. With V trimmed by 5 bases and J by 5 bases, 6 bases remained unmatched. The CDR3 is CASSPGQGRTEAFF. The DNA of the CDR3 is TGTGCCAGCAGCCCAGGACAGGGGAGGACTGAAGCTTTCTTT.

This sequence joins TRBV19 and TRBJ1-2, with 8 bases lining up with TRBD1. Per the germline V gene, CDR1 is LNHDA and CDR2 is SQIVND (reference sequence). CDR3 length: 16 residues. The J segment lost 3 bases and the V segment lost 5 bases, leaving 11 bases of the junction unmatched. The CDR3 sequence: CASSSYQGALDYGYTF. CDR3 bases: TGTGCCAGTAGTTCCTACCAGGGGGCTCTGGACTATGGCTACACCTTC.

In DNA, the CDR3 is TGTGCCAGCAGTTTCGGGACAGGGGTTCGAGAGCAGTACTTC. Its protein product is CASSFGTGVREQYF. The gene calls are TRBV27 and TRBJ2-7; 10 bases line up with TRBD1. The CDR3 is made up of 14 amino acids. V lost 3 bases, J lost 7 bases, and 6 bases stayed unmatched. CDR1 is MNHEY and CDR2 is SMNVEV in the germline V gene (reference sequence).

The J gene is TRBJ1-2, the V gene TRBV29-1; the match to TRBD1 covers 7 bases. With V trimmed by 1 base and J by 6 bases, 5 bases remained unmatched. CDR1 is SQVTM and CDR2 is ANQGSEA in the germline V gene. CDR3 length: 13 residues. CDR3 amino acids: CSVEVQTGNGYTF. CDR3 nucleotide sequence: TGCAGCGTTGAAGTTCAGACAGGGAATGGCTACACCTTC. Complete variable domain (other parts from reference TRBV29-1 and TRBJ1-2): SAVISQKPSRDICQRGTSLTIQCQVDSQVTMMFWYRQQPGQSLTLIATANQGSEATYESGFVIDKFPISRPNLTFSTLTVSNMSPEDSSIYLCSVEVQTGNGYTFGSGTRLTVV.

The gene calls are TRBV20-1 and TRBJ1-1, with unresolved D. The V and J ends lost 5 bases and 0 bases respectively, with 4 bases between them. Germline CDR1 is DFQATT and CDR2 is SNEGSKA (reference sequence). The CDR3 runs 11 residues. The DNA for the CDR3 is TGCAGTGCTCCCATGAACACTGAAGCTTTCTTT. Translating gives CSAPMNTEAFF.

The chain combines TRBV19 with TRBJ2-3, with no clear D. CDR1 is LNHDA and CDR2 is SQIVND in the germline V gene (reference sequence). The CDR3 loop spans 15 amino acids. V dropped 6 bases and J dropped 5 bases, with 18 bases sitting between them. In DNA form, the CDR3 reads TGTGCCAGTAGCCCACATCCCGCAGTCGTAGATACGCAGTATTTT. It specifies CASSPHPAVVDTQYF.

V is TRBV5-6 and J is TRBJ1-2; TRBD1 is a possible D gene (5 bases). With 3 bases removed from V and 2 bases from J, the gap between germline ends came to 14 bases. Germline CDR1 SGHDT, CDR2 YYEEEE. This CDR3 comprises 15 residues. The CDR3 DNA reads as TGTGCCAGCAGCTCACGGAGGGGCCCAAACTATGGCTACACCTTC. This sequence encodes CASSSRRGPNYGYTF. The full variable domain, with the rest looked up from reference TRBV5-6 and TRBJ1-2, is DAGVTQSPTHLIKTRGQQVTLRCSPKSGHDTVSWYQQALGQGPQFIFQYYEEEERQRGNFPDRFSGHQFPNYSSELNVNALLLGDSALYLCASSSRRGPNYGYTFGSGTRLTVV.

Concerning this clone: Other DNA sequences in this specimen translate into the identical CDR3. V usage is TRBV30 and J usage is TRBJ2-1, with a tentative D call TRBD2 (6 bases). The CDR3 covers 15 residues. V was trimmed by 2 bases and J by 1 base, leaving 12 bases between them. CDR1 is GTSNPN and CDR2 is SVGIG in the germline V gene (reference sequence). In nucleotides, the CDR3 is TGTGCCTGGAGTCCGCTAGCGCTGTCCTACAATGAGCAGTTCTTC. It specifies CAWSPLALSYNEQFF.

This sequence joins TRBV3-1 (or the pseudogene TRBV3-2) and TRBJ2-4; the match to TRBD2 covers 13 bases. V shed 3 bases, J shed 6 bases, and the junction held 8 bases outside the gene matches. CDR3 length: 17 residues. Germline CDR1 and CDR2: LGHDT and YNNKEL (reference sequence). Here the CDR3 DNA reads TGTGCCAGCAGCCAGACACTAGCGGGGGGGCCAATAAACATTCAGTACTTC. Protein sequence: CASSQTLAGGPINIQYF.

V is TRBV11-3 and J is TRBJ2-1; 10 nucleotides agree with TRBD1. V lost 3 bases and J lost 10; bases outside the gene matches: 9. There are 15 residues in the CDR3. Germline CDR1 and CDR2: SGHNT and YENEEA. Here the CDR3 DNA reads TGTGCCAGCAGCTTTCTCGGACAGGGGGACTTAGAGCAGTTCTTC. Amino acids: CASSFLGQGDLEQFF.

This clone was seen a few times. CDR3 sequence (DNA): TGTGCCAGCAGCTTAACACAGGGGGCTACTGAAGCTTTCTTT. Its translation: CASSLTQGATEAFF. This sequence joins TRBV7-2 and TRBJ1-1; 9 bases are shared with TRBD1. The trim removed 2 bases at V and 5 bases at J, leaving 3 bases unmatched. The CDR3 runs 14 residues. The germline CDR1 and CDR2 sequences are SGHTA and FQGNSA.

In its sample, this clone was seen once. V is TRBV28 and J is TRBJ2-4; a possible D gene is TRBD2 (6 bases). The CDR3 runs to 16 residues. Deletions cut 5 bases from V and 6 bases from J, with 20 bases between. Germline CDR1 MDHEN, CDR2 SYDVKM. The CDR3 nucleotides are TGTGCCAGCAGTCTCGGGGGACCCCGGGTTGGAAACATTCAGTACTTC. Translated: CASSLGGPRVGNIQYF.

This chain uses TRBV7-2 with TRBJ2-7; 8 bases are shared with TRBD2. Germline V gene data show CDR1 as SGHTA and CDR2 as FQGNSA. The trim removed 5 bases at V and 3 bases at J, leaving 6 bases unmatched. The CDR3 is 14 amino acids. CDR3 DNA: TGTGCCAGCAGCATTAGCGGGGCCCTCTACGAGCAGTACTTC. Encoded protein: CASSISGALYEQYF.

The chain joins TRBV28 to TRBJ2-7; TRBD2 might be the D (6 bases). Trimming removed 7 bases from V and 3 bases from J, with 16 bases in between. The CDR3 is made up of 14 amino acids. Germline CDR1 MDHEN, CDR2 SYDVKM. CDR3 residues: CASNDGGLNYEQYF. For the CDR3, the DNA is TGTGCCAGCAACGACGGGGGTCTAAACTACGAGCAGTACTTC.

The CDR3 DNA reads TGTGCCAGCAGGTCGACTTCTGGAGAAAAACTGTTTTTT. Translating gives CASRSTSGEKLFF. The chain recombines TRBV2 with TRBJ1-4; D uncertain. The CDR3 loop spans 13 amino acids. Germline V CDR1 and CDR2: SNHLY, FYNNEI. Deletions cut 6 bases from V and 8 bases from J, with 13 bases between.